This T cell receptor (beta chain) was sequenced in a study of shared clonotypes between healthy human individuals (dated by TCRdb to 2018 to 2020). In the study overall: The cohort comprised a couple of women and a few men aged 18 to 49 years. Per donor, leukapheresis produced somewhere between about 0.85 and 10 billion PBMCs. To increase sequencing depth and limit assay-specific biases, TCR repertoire library preparation and sequencing were carried out by different laboratories using diverse techniques. Blood TCR repertoires of roughly five healthy adults were deeply sequenced to estimate repertoire size and the extent of clonotype sharing between individuals.

Healthy HIV-negative adults with no recently reported acute infections or vaccinations were included as donors. Every donor was a Caucasian adult living in Nashville, Tennessee, USA. In the unsorted samples, 90 million to 100 million PBMCs were counted, and genomic DNA was extracted using the QIAamp DNA Blood Mini kit. After blood collection by leukapheresis, PBMCs were isolated using Ficoll-Histopaque density gradient centrifugation and then cryopreserved in the vapor phase of liquid nitrogen. TCR CDR3 regions were amplified from genomic DNA by multiplex PCR using the deep immunoSEQ assay. Extracted genomic DNA from each cell subset was spread evenly across all wells of several immunoSEQ 96-well plates, with each plate serving as a replicate. For unsorted PBMC, around 0.3 ug genomic DNA, equal to tens of thousands of T cell genomes, was loaded into each replicate PCR. Ten immunoSEQ deep assay plates were used to sequence the unsorted PBMC genomic DNA. The purified libraries were quantified using a Qubit 3.0 fluorometer, sized with a Bioanalyzer 2100, and then quantified again using the KAPA Library Quantification kit. Every immunoSEQ 96-well plate was sequenced on a dedicated single-read 150-cycle Illumina NextSeq 550 flow cell. In the paper's pipeline: The immunoSEQ output contained only junctional sequences without quality scores, so filtering could not match that applied to full-length reads. Sequences were annotated with PyIR, a Python wrapper for IgBLAST v1.9, and V/J genes and CDR3 were assigned using IMGT germline references. Any read was removed if the V/J assignment was weak (E-value above 1e-6), the CDR3 was missing, or the read contained stop codons, out-of-frame junctions, or ambiguous translated residues. V3J clonotypes were defined by identical inferred V gene, J gene, and CDR3 amino acid sequence. To compute the percentage overlap between repertoires, the number of shared unique clonotypes was divided by the size of the smaller repertoire. RTK rarefaction, the Chao1 estimator, and Recon v2.1 estimates of unobserved clonotypes were used to assess repertoire richness. As stored in TCRdb, this immuneACCESS dataset retains in-frame rearrangements with V and J assigned. A fraction of the clones does not appear; measured against another copy, unresolved V genes explain less than half of the discrepancy, and the remainder lacks a known reason. That table furnishes V, J and clone size, whereas the DNA furnished D and trimming. The sample table contains about 470,000 clones; only one count was recorded for about 85% of them. Roughly 13% of the sample rests with the top ten.

As encoded in the germline V gene (reference sequence), CDR1 is SEHNR while CDR2 is FQNEAQ. Trimming removed 5 bases from V and 2 bases from J; the gene matches leave 9 bases unexplained. The CDR3, cysteine through phenylalanine, is 15 amino acids long. Only the CDR3 part of the read is kept: 45 bases, read in frame from the first base. Overall results and qualifications from the work: Sampling was restricted to blood, and TCR repertoires in tissues likely differ from the TCR repertoires found in blood. Because the study included a small number of donors, the genetic and exposure-history diversity represented was limited. Based on pairwise subsampling, the degree of clonotype sharing among donors was expected to be affected by sequencing depth.

Remarks on this clone: Its binding antigen is unknown. No much larger clone exists at a distance of one base, and base qualities are not known.

Recombination connected TRBV7-9 to TRBJ2-7, with 7 bases matching TRBD1. The receptor comes from a woman aged 40-49 years in good health. Some clones in this sample may be carry-over from other donors' samples. What was sequenced was PBMCs. The DNA is as follows: TGTGCCAGCAGCCAGCACTCCGGGACAGCCTACGAGCAGTACTTC. Translated, this is CASSQHSGTAYEQYF.